The 22 T cell receptor beta chains in this list originate from one sample, sequenced in a study of blood T cells in healthy people across ages. A second about 6 to 12 cycle PCR used barcoded and J-beta primers. TCRdb re-derived calls from the 5' RACE reads in MiXCR, one entry per CDR3 protein. This sample has hundreds of thousands of distinct CDR3 sequences; around two fifths occur once, and the top ten carry around 18%. Sequenced material: blood. Receptors originate from a man between 60 and 70 years old in good health.

In its sample, this clonotype was seen a few times. The chain joins TRBV4-1 to TRBJ2-7, with a tentative D call TRBD1 (6 bases). The CDR3 runs 15 residues. Germline CDR1 and CDR2: MGHRA and YSYEKL. Trimming shortened V by 6 bases and J by 0 bases, and 15 bases separated the two germline ends. DNA of the CDR3: TGCGCCAGCAGTCCCGGACAGTTTTTCTCCTACGAGCAGTACTTC. Translating it yields CASSPGQFFSYEQYF.

CDR3 nucleotide sequence: TGTGCCAGCAGTGGGACTAGCGGGGGAAATGAGCAGTTCTTC. Amino acids: CASSGTSGGNEQFF. The V gene is TRBV6-4, the J gene TRBJ2-1, with 13 positions matching TRBD2. Losses at the gene ends were 4 bases for V and 7 bases for J; bases not matched to a gene: 1. Germline-derived CDR1 and CDR2 are MRHNA and SNTAGT. The CDR3 extends over 14 amino acids.

The J gene is TRBJ2-3, the V gene TRBV6-2 or TRBV6-3; 7 nucleotides align to TRBD1. V lost 4 bases, J lost 4 bases, and 14 bases stayed unmatched. Germline V gene sequence: CDR1 MNHEY, CDR2 SVGEGT. The CDR3 extends over 17 amino acids. The CDR3 reads CASSSGTAKGFADTQYF. CDR3 bases: TGTGCCAGCAGTTCCGGGACAGCAAAGGGGTTCGCAGATACGCAGTATTTT.

This clonotype has a handful of counts. The chain carries TRBV20-1 and TRBJ2-3; D is undetermined. This CDR3 is built from 10 residues. Germline V gene sequence: CDR1 DFQATT, CDR2 SNEGSKA (reference sequence). V was trimmed by 8 bases and J by 6 bases, leaving 9 bases between them. The CDR3 is CSSDQDTQYF. CDR3 nucleotide sequence: TGCAGTAGCGATCAGGATACGCAGTATTTT.

This clonotype was picked up a small number of times. The J gene is TRBJ2-7, the V gene TRBV6-5, with 8 bases aligning to TRBD1. CDR1 is MNHEY and CDR2 is SVGAGI in the germline V gene. Germline trimming cut 7 bases from V and 6 bases from J; bases unmatched to any gene: 11. This CDR3 region has 14 residues. The CDR3 reads CASTLTGGSSEQYF. CDR3 nucleotides: TGTGCCAGCACCCTAACAGGGGGTTCTTCCGAGCAGTACTTC.

The J gene is TRBJ2-5, the V gene TRBV7-2, with 8 bases that match TRBD1. CDR3 length: 15 residues. V lost 1 base, J lost 5 bases, and 6 bases stayed unmatched. The germline V gene encodes CDR1 SGHTA and CDR2 FQGNSA. CDR3 DNA sequence: TGTGCCAGCAGCTTAGTTGGCAGGGGGCAGGAGACCCAGTACTTC. Its protein product is CASSLVGRGQETQYF.

Many counts were recorded for this clonotype. V usage is TRBV20-1 and J usage is TRBJ1-5, with TRBD1 identical over 9 bases. The V segment lost 2 bases and the J segment 0 bases; nucleotides outside the gene matches: 11. Germline CDR1 reads DFQATT; CDR2 reads SNEGSKA (reference sequence). The CDR3 totals 18 residues. The CDR3 region has the DNA TGCAGTGCTAGAACTGGCAGACAGGGGGGAATTAGCAATCAGCCCCAGCATTTT. Amino acid sequence: CSARTGRQGGISNQPQHF.

The chain couples TRBV4-3 to TRBJ2-1, with a possible D match to TRBD1 (6 bases). The V gene's germline CDR1 is LGHNA and CDR2 YSLEER. The V end was cut by 2 bases, the J end by 1 base, with 15 bases between. CDR3 size: 17 residues. The CDR3 sequence: CASSQRQVLKSYNEQFF. The CDR3 nucleotides read TGCGCCAGCAGCCAACGACAGGTCCTAAAATCCTACAATGAGCAGTTCTTC.

This clonotype showed up just once. The rearrangement links TRBV6-1 to TRBJ2-1; the D gene is possibly TRBD2 (6 bases). Germline V lookup: CDR1 MNHNS, CDR2 SASEGT. The germline V and J ends were trimmed by 7 bases and 2 bases, with 12 bases remaining between them. The CDR3 has 14 amino acids. The CDR3 reads CASTWDLTYNEQFF. The CDR3 DNA reads TGTGCCAGCACTTGGGACTTAACCTACAATGAGCAGTTCTTC.

The rearrangement joins TRBV5-5 to TRBJ2-7; 8 bases line up with TRBD1. The CDR3 runs to 15 residues. Germline V lookup: CDR1 SGHKS, CDR2 YYEKEE (reference sequence). The junction had 11 bases not matched to a gene; V was cut back by 2 bases and J by 7 bases. Here the CDR3 reads CASSFEGQEYNEQYF. DNA for the CDR3: TGTGCCAGCAGCTTTGAGGGACAGGAGTACAATGAGCAGTACTTC.

This clonotype has just a few counts. The chain links TRBV7-9 to TRBJ2-1; weak D call: TRBD2 (6 bases). Germline V gene lookup returns CDR1 SEHNR and CDR2 FQNEAQ (reference sequence). The V and J ends lost 8 bases and 4 bases respectively, with 15 bases between them. The CDR3 is 14 amino acids. The CDR3 region is CASGTGGAYNEQFF. The CDR3 coding sequence is TGTGCCAGCGGAACAGGAGGGGCATACAATGAGCAGTTCTTC.

The J gene is TRBJ1-2, the V gene TRBV2, with D unclear. Trimming removed 1 base at V and 4 bases at J, with 13 bases between. The length of the CDR3 is 15 residues. Germline CDR1 reads SNHLY; CDR2 reads FYNNEI. The CDR3 bases are TGTGCCAGCAGTGAAGATTCCGGATTGGGCTATGGCTACACCTTC. Residues: CASSEDSGLGYGYTF.

V gene TRBV18 combines with J gene TRBJ1-1; D uncertain. CDR3 length equals 13 residues. Germline values: CDR1 KGHSH, CDR2 LQKENI. V shed 8 bases and J shed 1 base, with 11 bases lying between them. As DNA, the CDR3 is TGTGCCAGCGCTATAACAGAGAACACTGAAGCTTTCTTT. It translates to CASAITENTEAFF.

The sample holds one count of this clonotype. The chain recombines TRBV2 with TRBJ1-2; no reliable D call. The CDR3 covers 13 residues. CDR1 and CDR2 from the germline V gene are SNHLY and FYNNEI. Deletions cut 1 base from V and 3 bases from J, with 6 bases between. CDR3 in amino acids: CASSEGVDYGYTF. The CDR3 DNA sequence: TGTGCCAGCAGTGAAGGGGTTGACTATGGCTACACCTTC.

This clonotype has a count of ten or more. V usage is TRBV7-2 and J usage is TRBJ1-6; 9 nucleotides match TRBD1. Germline V gene data show CDR1 as SGHTA and CDR2 as FQGNSA. The junction had 6 bases not matched to a gene; V was cut back by 5 bases and J by 7 bases. CDR3 length: 15 residues. The DNA of the CDR3 is TGTGCCAGCAGCCCCCGACAGGGGGAGAATTCACCCCTCCACTTT. Protein: CASSPRQGENSPLHF.

V usage is TRBV20-1 and J usage is TRBJ1-4, with 7 bases matching TRBD1. Per germline, CDR1 DFQATT and CDR2 SNEGSKA (reference sequence). The ends lost 6 bases at V and 7 bases at J; junction bases unmatched: 11. This CDR3 comprises 14 residues. Here the CDR3 DNA reads TGCAGTGCGACCTACAGGGGAGGAGGTGAAAAACTGTTTTTT. This gives the protein CSATYRGGGEKLFF.

The V and J genes are TRBV15 and TRBJ1-1; no reliable D call. The CDR3 runs 13 residues. Trimming pared 3 bases from V and 4 bases from J, leaving 9 bases between. Germline V gives CDR1 LNHNV, CDR2 YYDKDF (reference sequence). The CDR3 region has the DNA TGTGCCACCAGCAGGAGTTTTAGCACTGAAGCTTTCTTT. Protein: CATSRSFSTEAFF.

This clonotype was detected once. The chain has TRBV4-3 and TRBJ2-1; 7 nucleotides match TRBD1. CDR1 is LGHNA, CDR2 YSLEER, per germline. V dropped 1 base and J dropped 9; count of bases not matched to a gene: 6. The CDR3 is 14 residues long. CDR3 sequence reads: CASSQVEGGGEQFF. Here the CDR3 DNA reads TGCGCCAGCAGCCAAGTTGAAGGGGGCGGTGAGCAGTTCTTC.

The V and J genes are TRBV3-1 and TRBJ1-1, with D hard to call. CDR1 LGHDT and CDR2 YNNKEL come from the germline V gene (reference sequence). The length of the CDR3 is 13 residues. V lost 3 bases, J lost 1 base, and 6 bases lay in between. This chain's CDR3 is CASSQGANTEAFF. Here the CDR3 DNA reads TGTGCCAGCAGCCAGGGAGCGAACACTGAAGCTTTCTTT.

This CDR3 reads CASSLRASGGSQETQYF. The CDR3 bases are TGCGCCAGCAGCTTGAGGGCCAGCGGGGGGTCGCAAGAGACCCAGTACTTC. The chain recombines TRBV5-1 with TRBJ2-5, with 9 nucleotides matching TRBD2. Germline CDR1 SGHRS, CDR2 YFSETQ. The CDR3 is 17 residues long. After removal of 1 base from V and 2 bases from J, the junction contained 9 bases not matched to a gene.

The rearrangement joins TRBV4-3 to TRBJ2-2; D unresolved. V was trimmed by 0 bases and J by 3 bases, leaving 5 bases between them. This CDR3 region has 14 residues. From germline, CDR1 is LGHNA and CDR2 YSLEER. CDR3 DNA sequence: TGCGCCAGCAGCCAAGAGAGGTACACCGGGGAGCTGTTTTTT. Amino acid sequence: CASSQERYTGELFF.

There are a few counts of this clonotype. The rearrangement uses TRBV6-1 and TRBJ2-1; weak D call: TRBD1 (7 bases). The CDR3 covers 14 residues. The germline V gene encodes CDR1 MNHNS and CDR2 SASEGT. The V end was cut by 3 bases, the J end by 8 bases, with 14 bases between. The CDR3 DNA follows: TGTGCCAGCAGTGACAGGGGGAGGTTCGATGAGCAGTTCTTC. Protein sequence: CASSDRGRFDEQFF.